This T cell receptor (beta chain) was obtained from a study of Ad26.COV2.S vaccination and SARS-CoV-2 variants. Germline CDR1 and CDR2: SGDLS and YYNGEE. This CDR3 spans 17 amino acids. V shed 3 bases, J shed 5 bases, and the junction held 11 bases outside the gene matches. Treatment defined: some 20 received Ad26.COV2.S at low or high dose, single or two shots; about 5 received placebo; per-sample allocation not given. Following the first vaccine or placebo injection, samples were taken on day 63. Profiled with immunoSEQ multiplex PCR; TCRdb holds only in-frame clones, not every one. Of around 450,000 clones detected, around 91% appear once; the ten largest clones hold less than 4.5%.

The V gene is TRBV9, the J gene TRBJ2-1; TRBD2 matches 10 bases. The sample here was peripheral blood, taken in a trial of Ad26.COV2.S vaccine versus placebo. The origin of this receptor is a person aged 18-65 years who received the Ad26.COV2.S COVID-19 vaccine or a placebo. The CDR3 loop is CASSARGLAGANNEQFF. The CDR3 DNA reads as TGTGCCAGCAGCGCTAGGGGGCTAGCGGGAGCAAACAATGAGCAGTTCTTC.